The 27 T cell receptor beta chains given below trace back to one sample, sequenced in a study of CD8+ T cells in alopecia areata. The sequencing template was cDNA reverse transcribed from extracted RNA. The table came from immunoSEQ multiplex PCR; TCRdb's copy has only in-frame clones and leaves some out. The sample is made up of some 18,000 clones, none counted only once. Scientists pooled cutaneous lymph node cells and sorted them on CD4, CD8alpha, NKG2D, NKG2ACE and other markers. Sequenced input: CD8+ T cells sorted from a lymph node. These receptors were obtained from a C3H/HeJ mouse with alopecia areata. MHC haplotype: H2-k.

Note on this clone: Gene names are the mouse ones. The read terminates 4 residues before the CDR3 end, so the remaining end is supplied by the germline J gene. This chain joins TRBV1 and TRBJ2-3; D is ambiguous. The CDR3 totals 14 residues. Germline values: CDR1 NSQYPW, CDR2 LRSPGD (reference sequence). Trimming removed 0 bases from V and 3 bases from J, with 7 bases in between. The sequenced CDR3 bases are TGCACCTGCAGTGCAGATCCAGAAGCAGAA. This translates into CTCSADPEAE. Given in full, the CDR3 is CTCSADPEAETLYF.

This clone was counted ten times or more. Genes here carry mouse names. The observed sequence ends 4 residues before the CDR3 terminus, with the missing tail filled in from the germline J gene. The rearrangement joins TRBV19 to TRBJ1-4; 10 positions match TRBD1. CDR1 is FNHDT, CDR2 SITEND, per germline (reference sequence). V gave up 2 bases and J gave up 6 bases; unmatched junction bases: 1. This CDR3 spans 14 amino acids. Here the CDR3 reads CASSIGTGDERLFF. The sequenced CDR3 bases are TGTGCCAGCAGTATTGGGACAGGGGACGAA.

This clone was detected ten times or more. Genes and germline are mouse. From the germline J gene comes the end of the CDR3, since the read stops 4 residues before it. The V and J genes are TRBV13-3 and TRBJ2-1, with 9 bases aligning to TRBD2. The CDR3 has 15 residues. Germline values: CDR1 NNHDY, CDR2 SYVADS. V lost 5 bases, J lost 3 bases, and 6 bases stayed unmatched. Incomplete CDR3 DNA: TGTGCCAGCAGAATCCCTGGGGGGGTCTATGCT. This gives the protein CASRIPGGVYA. From start to end, the CDR3 is CASRIPGGVYAEQFF.

Concerning this clone itself: Gene names and germline refer to mouse. The read comes to an end 4 residues before the CDR3 does, leaving the germline J gene to fill in the end. The V and J genes are TRBV13-3 and TRBJ1-1, with 10 bases aligning to TRBD1. V shed 7 bases and J 4 bases; nucleotides not matched to a gene: 7. The CDR3 extends over 14 amino acids. Germline assignment: CDR1 NNHDY and CDR2 SYVADS. This CDR3 is CASGGGQGSTEVFF. The DNA read from the CDR3 is TGTGCCAGCGGAGGGGGACAGGGGAGCACA.

This clone was counted between two and nine times. The listed genes are named as in mouse. The read terminates 4 residues ahead of where the CDR3 ends, so the germline J gene completes it. This chain connects TRBV5 to TRBJ2-1; 10 bases fit TRBD2. V dropped 1 base and J dropped 0; count of bases not matched to a gene: 3. The CDR3 loop spans 17 amino acids. Germline V CDR1 and CDR2: LGHNA, YNLKQL (reference sequence). CDR3 DNA, as far as it was read: TGTGCCAGCAGCCAAGGGGGGACTGGGGCTAACTATGCT. It is translated as CASSQGGTGANYA. The whole CDR3 protein is CASSQGGTGANYAEQFF.

To note about this clone: TCRdb's protein sequence differs at residue 11 from the translated DNA; the protein presented here follows the DNA. Gene names denote mouse genes. The read ends 3 residues before the CDR3 terminus; that terminus is restored from the germline J gene. V and J are TRBV5 and TRBJ1-6; D is ambiguous. TRBJ1-6 is an ORF, and what it does is uncertain. The ends were cut back, 0 bases at V and 4 bases at J, with 4 bases in the middle. CDR1 LGHNA and CDR2 YNLKQL come from the germline V gene (reference sequence). This CDR3 spans 14 amino acids. CDR3 region: CASSQEQYNSPLYF. The CDR3 DNA, read in part, is TGTGCCAGCAGCCAAGAACAGTATAATTCGCCC.

This clone has just a few counts. The gene names given are mouse names. Read coverage stops 4 residues before the CDR3 terminus; the germline J gene supplies the remainder. The rearrangement joins TRBV16 to TRBJ1-1, with D possibly being TRBD1 (6 bases). The CDR3 has 15 amino acids. Germline V gene sequence: CDR1 SGHSA, CDR2 FRNQAP. Trimming took 5 bases from V and 0 from J, leaving 13 bases between them. The sequenced CDR3 bases are TGTGCAAGCAGCCCGACCGGGACAACAAACACA. It translates to CASSPTGTTNT. The full CDR3 reads CASSPTGTTNTEVFF.

This clone was found many times. Gene and germline names: mouse. The CDR3 end is not reached by the read, which stops 4 residues before it; the germline J gene fills it in. This chain joins TRBV13-3 and TRBJ2-1; TRBD2 matches at 10 bases. There are 14 residues in the CDR3. J lost 3 bases, V lost 6 bases, and 3 bases had no gene match. Germline lookup yields CDR1 NNHDY and CDR2 SYVADS. The CDR3: CASTDWGSYAEQFF. The DNA read from the CDR3 is TGTGCCAGCACGGACTGGGGGAGCTATGCT.

The sample holds a few counts of this clone. Mouse gene names apply. The CDR3 goes on 4 residues after the read ends, and that part is filled in from the germline J gene. This chain connects TRBV19 to TRBJ2-1, with 11 nucleotides matching TRBD2. This CDR3 contains 15 residues. Losses at the gene ends were 1 base for V and 5 bases for J; bases not matched to a gene: 2. Looked up from germline, CDR1 is FNHDT and CDR2 is SITEND (reference sequence). This chain's CDR3 is CASSIPGLGDAEQFF. The CDR3 bases that were read are TGTGCCAGCAGTATACCGGGACTGGGGGATGCT.

Regarding this clone: Genes here carry mouse names. The read ends 4 residues before the CDR3 terminus; that terminus is restored from the germline J gene. The rearrangement uses TRBV19 and TRBJ1-1, with 7 bases lining up with TRBD1. The CDR3 consists of 12 residues. Looked up from germline, CDR1 is FNHDT and CDR2 is SITEND (reference sequence). The covered CDR3 bases are TGTGCCAGCAGGAACAGGGGTCCA. Amino acid sequence: CASRNRGP. The whole CDR3 sequence reads CASRNRGPEVFF.

This clone was seen only a few times. The gene symbols are mouse symbols. Read data end 4 residues before the CDR3 end; the end is taken from the germline J gene. The chain employs TRBV13-1 and TRBJ2-3; D possibly corresponds to TRBD1 (7 bases). Per germline, CDR1 NSHNY and CDR2 SYGAGN. The CDR3 consists of 15 residues. Trimming left V 0 bases short and J 0 bases short, with 8 bases between. The sequenced part of the CDR3 DNA is TGTGCCAGCAGTGATGAGGGGGCCAGTGCAGAA. Protein sequence: CASSDEGASAE. The whole CDR3 protein is CASSDEGASAETLYF.

This clone was observed a handful of times. Gene names are the mouse ones. The sequenced fragment ends 4 residues before the CDR3 boundary, so the rest is inferred from the germline J gene. The chain employs TRBV1 and TRBJ1-4; 8 nucleotides line up with TRBD1. Germline lookup yields CDR1 NSQYPW and CDR2 LRSPGD (reference sequence). V lost 0 bases to trimming and J lost 6 bases; unmatched junction nucleotides: 0. CDR3 length: 14 amino acids. CDR3 DNA, as far as it was read: TGCACCTGCAGTGCAGACAGGGGGCACGAA. Protein product: CTCSADRGHE. The CDR3 as a whole reads CTCSADRGHERLFF.

As concerns this clone: Gene names refer to mouse genes. The CDR3 end falls 4 residues outside the read, so it is completed with the germline J gene. The chain uses TRBV19 and TRBJ2-7; tentative D call: TRBD2 (6 bases). Germline V gene sequence: CDR1 FNHDT, CDR2 SITEND (reference sequence). The CDR3 covers 13 residues. CDR3 DNA (partial): TGTGCCAGCAGTATAATTGGGGGTTAT. Translation: CASSIIGGY. The whole CDR3 protein reads CASSIIGGYEQYF. Full variable domain (rest looked up from reference TRBV19 and TRBJ2-7): GGIITQTPKFLIGQEGQKLTLKCQQNFNHDTMYWYRQDSGKGLRLIYYSITENDLQKGDLSEGYDASREKKSSFSLTVTSAQKNEMAVFLCASSIIGGYEQYFGPGTRLTVL.

This clone was counted at least ten times. The genes are named according to mouse. The read ends 4 residues shy of where the CDR3 ends; the end is completed using the germline J gene. This chain connects TRBV13-3 to TRBJ2-2; a possible D gene is TRBD1 (5 bases). V lost 2 bases to trimming and J lost 2 bases, with 7 bases between them. Per the germline V gene, CDR1 is NNHDY and CDR2 is SYVADS. This CDR3 has 14 residues. Incomplete CDR3 DNA: TGTGCCAGCAGTGAAACAGGCAACACCGGG. Protein sequence: CASSETGNTG. The whole CDR3 reads CASSETGNTGQLYF.

This clone was seen a handful of times. The listed genes are named as in mouse. The CDR3 is CASSIQGASYEQYF. The CDR3 bases that were read are TGTGCCAGCAGTATACAGGGGGCCTCCTAT. The chain joins TRBV19 to TRBJ2-7; 8 bases are a match to TRBD1. The missing CDR3 end, 4 residues past where the read stops, is filled in from the germline J gene. Per the germline V gene, CDR1 is FNHDT and CDR2 is SITEND (reference sequence). Trimming removed 1 base from V and 0 bases from J; junction bases left unmatched: 0. This CDR3 is 14 amino acids long.

This clone has only a few counts. Each gene name is a mouse one. The read comes to an end 4 residues before the CDR3 does, leaving the germline J gene to fill in the end. J is TRBJ1-2 and V is TRBV14; unclear D gene. The CDR3 runs to 12 residues. Deletions cut 2 bases from V and 1 base from J, with 3 bases between. Germline CDR1 is SGHDT and CDR2 is FRDEAV. CDR3 DNA (partial): TGTGCCAGCAGTTTAAGAAACTCC. Its protein is CASSLRNS. From start to end, the CDR3 is CASSLRNSDYTF.

The table lists this clone with many counts. Mouse gene names apply. The read is 4 residues too short to cover the CDR3 end, so that end is filled in from the germline J gene. V usage is TRBV13-3 and J usage is TRBJ2-7; 9 nucleotides align to TRBD2. CDR3 length: 14 amino acids. V was clipped by 0 bases and J by 2 bases; unmatched bases: 0. CDR1 and CDR2 (germline): NNHDY, SYVADS. CDR3 region: CASSDGLGAYEQYF. The sequenced CDR3 bases are TGTGCCAGCAGTGATGGACTGGGGGCCTAT.

This clone came up many times. Genes and germline are mouse. The read terminates 4 residues ahead of where the CDR3 ends, so the germline J gene completes it. The rearrangement uses TRBV13-3 and TRBJ2-4; D is uncertain. The V and J ends lost 5 bases and 2 bases respectively, with 9 bases between them. Germline V gene sequence: CDR1 NNHDY, CDR2 SYVADS. This CDR3 comprises 13 residues. CDR3 loop: CASSHSNQNTLYF. CDR3 DNA, as far as it was read: TGTGCCAGCAGCCACAGTAATCAAAAC.

This clone was recorded at least ten times. The genes and germline here are from mouse. This CDR3 reads CASTLGGLAEQFF. The DNA read from the CDR3 is TGTGCCAGCACCCTGGGGGGGCTTGCT. The chain joins TRBV13-3 to TRBJ2-1, with 10 bases matching TRBD2. The CDR3 end is not reached by the read, which stops 4 residues before it; the germline J gene fills it in. CDR1 is NNHDY and CDR2 is SYVADS in the germline V gene. The junction had 3 bases not matched to a gene; V was cut back by 6 bases and J by 6 bases. CDR3 length equals 13 residues.

This clone is deemed medium-sized. The TCRdb protein and the DNA translation do not line up at residue 13; the protein shown here was made by translating the DNA. Gene labels here are mouse ones. The covered CDR3 bases are TGCACCTGCAGTGCAGAACAGGGGACCTATAATTCGCCC. This sequence encodes CTCSAEQGTYNSP. The entire CDR3 reads CTCSAEQGTYNSPLYF. The chain links TRBV1 to TRBJ1-6; TRBD1 agrees at 7 bases. With the read ending 3 residues before the CDR3 end, the germline J gene is used to fill in that end. TRBJ1-6 qualifies as an ORF whose function is uncertain. J gave up 2 bases and V 0 bases, and 1 base lay outside the gene matches. In germline, CDR1 is NSQYPW, CDR2 LRSPGD (reference sequence). The CDR3 length is 16 residues.

This clone was found many times. Germline and genes here are mouse. Coverage ceases 4 residues before the CDR3 finishes, and the germline J gene fills in the end. The chain has TRBV16 and TRBJ2-3; 9 bases match TRBD1. V gave up 4 bases and J gave up 1 base; unmatched junction bases: 3. The CDR3 length is 15 residues. Germline values: CDR1 SGHSA, CDR2 FRNQAP. CDR3 bases read: TGTGCAAGCAGCTCCAGACAGGGGGGTGCAGAA. Translated, it gives CASSSRQGGAE. The CDR3 in full is CASSSRQGGAETLYF.

This clone is medium-sized by share. Genes and germline are mouse. The CDR3 goes on 4 residues after the read ends, and that part is filled in from the germline J gene. The genes are TRBV13-1 and TRBJ2-7; 9 positions agree with TRBD2. Germline CDR1 reads NSHNY; CDR2 reads SYGAGN. The CDR3 is 13 residues long. The CDR3 DNA, read in part, is TGTGCCAGCAGTGCGGACTGGGGTTAT. Protein product: CASSADWGY. The entire CDR3 protein is CASSADWGYEQYF.

This clone was counted a few times. At residue 10, the DNA translation does not agree with TCRdb's protein; the protein displayed here is the one encoded by the DNA. Gene names follow the mouse nomenclature. The CDR3 end lies 3 residues beyond the end of the read and is filled in from the germline J gene. This chain uses TRBV1 with TRBJ1-3; no definite D call. V lost 0 bases to trimming and J lost 7 bases, with 7 bases between them. This CDR3 has 13 amino acids. In germline, CDR1 is NSQYPW, CDR2 LRSPGD (reference sequence). The part of the CDR3 DNA that was read is TGCACCTGCAGTGCAGATATGGGGAATACG. It yields the protein CTCSADMGNT. The full CDR3 is CTCSADMGNTLYF.

This clone showed up many times. Genes and germline are mouse. The CDR3 end is not reached by the read, which stops 4 residues before it; the germline J gene fills it in. This chain links TRBV16 with TRBJ2-7, with 12 bases aligning to TRBD2. J lost 2 bases, V lost 5 bases, and 1 base had no gene match. The CDR3 has 14 residues. Germline V lookup: CDR1 SGHSA, CDR2 FRNQAP. CDR3 DNA (partial): TGTGCAAGCAGCCGGGACTGGGGGGCCTAT. Translation gives CASSRDWGAY. The CDR3 in full is CASSRDWGAYEQYF. The full variable domain, in which reference TRBV16 and TRBJ2-7 provide the parts outside the CDR3, is NAGVIQTPRHKVTGKGQEATLWCEPISGHSAVFWYRQTIVQGLEFLTYFRNQAPIDDSGMPKERFSAQMPNQSHSTLKIQSTQPQDSAVYLCASSRDWGAYEQYFGPGTRLTVL.

This clone has a count of ten or more. Gene names refer to mouse genes. The CDR3 goes on 4 residues after the read ends, and that part is filled in from the germline J gene. This rearrangement joins TRBV13-3 to TRBJ2-5; tentatively, D is TRBD2 (6 bases). The germline gives CDR1 NNHDY, CDR2 SYVADS. The CDR3 length is 15 residues. V was shortened by 1 base and J by 2 bases, with 11 bases between the two germline ends. The sequenced CDR3 bases are TGTGCCAGCAGTGATCGGTTGGGGGTCCAAGAC. It encodes CASSDRLGVQD. The entire CDR3 sequence reads CASSDRLGVQDTQYF.

This clone came up many times. Germline and genes: mouse. The CDR3 end falls 4 residues outside the read, so it is completed with the germline J gene. The chain has TRBV1 and TRBJ2-3; TRBD2 matches at 12 bases. The CDR3 loop spans 16 amino acids. Trimming removed 5 bases from V and 0 bases from J; junction bases left unmatched: 3. Germline values: CDR1 NSQYPW, CDR2 LRSPGD (reference sequence). The sequenced CDR3 bases are TGCACCTGCAGTACGGGACTGGGGGGTAGTGCAGAA. Protein product: CTCSTGLGGSAE. The complete CDR3 reads CTCSTGLGGSAETLYF.

A word on this clone: Here the gene names and germline are mouse. The read ends 4 residues early relative to the CDR3; the germline J gene fills the gap. The chain is built from TRBV13-1 and TRBJ2-2, with 9 bases matching TRBD1. The germline V gene encodes CDR1 NSHNY and CDR2 SYGAGN. V lost 1 base and J lost 2; bases outside the gene matches: 3. The CDR3 is 16 amino acids. The CDR3 loop is CASSDPGTGNTGQLYF. The sequenced CDR3 bases are TGTGCCAGCAGTGATCCCGGGACAGGGAACACCGGG.